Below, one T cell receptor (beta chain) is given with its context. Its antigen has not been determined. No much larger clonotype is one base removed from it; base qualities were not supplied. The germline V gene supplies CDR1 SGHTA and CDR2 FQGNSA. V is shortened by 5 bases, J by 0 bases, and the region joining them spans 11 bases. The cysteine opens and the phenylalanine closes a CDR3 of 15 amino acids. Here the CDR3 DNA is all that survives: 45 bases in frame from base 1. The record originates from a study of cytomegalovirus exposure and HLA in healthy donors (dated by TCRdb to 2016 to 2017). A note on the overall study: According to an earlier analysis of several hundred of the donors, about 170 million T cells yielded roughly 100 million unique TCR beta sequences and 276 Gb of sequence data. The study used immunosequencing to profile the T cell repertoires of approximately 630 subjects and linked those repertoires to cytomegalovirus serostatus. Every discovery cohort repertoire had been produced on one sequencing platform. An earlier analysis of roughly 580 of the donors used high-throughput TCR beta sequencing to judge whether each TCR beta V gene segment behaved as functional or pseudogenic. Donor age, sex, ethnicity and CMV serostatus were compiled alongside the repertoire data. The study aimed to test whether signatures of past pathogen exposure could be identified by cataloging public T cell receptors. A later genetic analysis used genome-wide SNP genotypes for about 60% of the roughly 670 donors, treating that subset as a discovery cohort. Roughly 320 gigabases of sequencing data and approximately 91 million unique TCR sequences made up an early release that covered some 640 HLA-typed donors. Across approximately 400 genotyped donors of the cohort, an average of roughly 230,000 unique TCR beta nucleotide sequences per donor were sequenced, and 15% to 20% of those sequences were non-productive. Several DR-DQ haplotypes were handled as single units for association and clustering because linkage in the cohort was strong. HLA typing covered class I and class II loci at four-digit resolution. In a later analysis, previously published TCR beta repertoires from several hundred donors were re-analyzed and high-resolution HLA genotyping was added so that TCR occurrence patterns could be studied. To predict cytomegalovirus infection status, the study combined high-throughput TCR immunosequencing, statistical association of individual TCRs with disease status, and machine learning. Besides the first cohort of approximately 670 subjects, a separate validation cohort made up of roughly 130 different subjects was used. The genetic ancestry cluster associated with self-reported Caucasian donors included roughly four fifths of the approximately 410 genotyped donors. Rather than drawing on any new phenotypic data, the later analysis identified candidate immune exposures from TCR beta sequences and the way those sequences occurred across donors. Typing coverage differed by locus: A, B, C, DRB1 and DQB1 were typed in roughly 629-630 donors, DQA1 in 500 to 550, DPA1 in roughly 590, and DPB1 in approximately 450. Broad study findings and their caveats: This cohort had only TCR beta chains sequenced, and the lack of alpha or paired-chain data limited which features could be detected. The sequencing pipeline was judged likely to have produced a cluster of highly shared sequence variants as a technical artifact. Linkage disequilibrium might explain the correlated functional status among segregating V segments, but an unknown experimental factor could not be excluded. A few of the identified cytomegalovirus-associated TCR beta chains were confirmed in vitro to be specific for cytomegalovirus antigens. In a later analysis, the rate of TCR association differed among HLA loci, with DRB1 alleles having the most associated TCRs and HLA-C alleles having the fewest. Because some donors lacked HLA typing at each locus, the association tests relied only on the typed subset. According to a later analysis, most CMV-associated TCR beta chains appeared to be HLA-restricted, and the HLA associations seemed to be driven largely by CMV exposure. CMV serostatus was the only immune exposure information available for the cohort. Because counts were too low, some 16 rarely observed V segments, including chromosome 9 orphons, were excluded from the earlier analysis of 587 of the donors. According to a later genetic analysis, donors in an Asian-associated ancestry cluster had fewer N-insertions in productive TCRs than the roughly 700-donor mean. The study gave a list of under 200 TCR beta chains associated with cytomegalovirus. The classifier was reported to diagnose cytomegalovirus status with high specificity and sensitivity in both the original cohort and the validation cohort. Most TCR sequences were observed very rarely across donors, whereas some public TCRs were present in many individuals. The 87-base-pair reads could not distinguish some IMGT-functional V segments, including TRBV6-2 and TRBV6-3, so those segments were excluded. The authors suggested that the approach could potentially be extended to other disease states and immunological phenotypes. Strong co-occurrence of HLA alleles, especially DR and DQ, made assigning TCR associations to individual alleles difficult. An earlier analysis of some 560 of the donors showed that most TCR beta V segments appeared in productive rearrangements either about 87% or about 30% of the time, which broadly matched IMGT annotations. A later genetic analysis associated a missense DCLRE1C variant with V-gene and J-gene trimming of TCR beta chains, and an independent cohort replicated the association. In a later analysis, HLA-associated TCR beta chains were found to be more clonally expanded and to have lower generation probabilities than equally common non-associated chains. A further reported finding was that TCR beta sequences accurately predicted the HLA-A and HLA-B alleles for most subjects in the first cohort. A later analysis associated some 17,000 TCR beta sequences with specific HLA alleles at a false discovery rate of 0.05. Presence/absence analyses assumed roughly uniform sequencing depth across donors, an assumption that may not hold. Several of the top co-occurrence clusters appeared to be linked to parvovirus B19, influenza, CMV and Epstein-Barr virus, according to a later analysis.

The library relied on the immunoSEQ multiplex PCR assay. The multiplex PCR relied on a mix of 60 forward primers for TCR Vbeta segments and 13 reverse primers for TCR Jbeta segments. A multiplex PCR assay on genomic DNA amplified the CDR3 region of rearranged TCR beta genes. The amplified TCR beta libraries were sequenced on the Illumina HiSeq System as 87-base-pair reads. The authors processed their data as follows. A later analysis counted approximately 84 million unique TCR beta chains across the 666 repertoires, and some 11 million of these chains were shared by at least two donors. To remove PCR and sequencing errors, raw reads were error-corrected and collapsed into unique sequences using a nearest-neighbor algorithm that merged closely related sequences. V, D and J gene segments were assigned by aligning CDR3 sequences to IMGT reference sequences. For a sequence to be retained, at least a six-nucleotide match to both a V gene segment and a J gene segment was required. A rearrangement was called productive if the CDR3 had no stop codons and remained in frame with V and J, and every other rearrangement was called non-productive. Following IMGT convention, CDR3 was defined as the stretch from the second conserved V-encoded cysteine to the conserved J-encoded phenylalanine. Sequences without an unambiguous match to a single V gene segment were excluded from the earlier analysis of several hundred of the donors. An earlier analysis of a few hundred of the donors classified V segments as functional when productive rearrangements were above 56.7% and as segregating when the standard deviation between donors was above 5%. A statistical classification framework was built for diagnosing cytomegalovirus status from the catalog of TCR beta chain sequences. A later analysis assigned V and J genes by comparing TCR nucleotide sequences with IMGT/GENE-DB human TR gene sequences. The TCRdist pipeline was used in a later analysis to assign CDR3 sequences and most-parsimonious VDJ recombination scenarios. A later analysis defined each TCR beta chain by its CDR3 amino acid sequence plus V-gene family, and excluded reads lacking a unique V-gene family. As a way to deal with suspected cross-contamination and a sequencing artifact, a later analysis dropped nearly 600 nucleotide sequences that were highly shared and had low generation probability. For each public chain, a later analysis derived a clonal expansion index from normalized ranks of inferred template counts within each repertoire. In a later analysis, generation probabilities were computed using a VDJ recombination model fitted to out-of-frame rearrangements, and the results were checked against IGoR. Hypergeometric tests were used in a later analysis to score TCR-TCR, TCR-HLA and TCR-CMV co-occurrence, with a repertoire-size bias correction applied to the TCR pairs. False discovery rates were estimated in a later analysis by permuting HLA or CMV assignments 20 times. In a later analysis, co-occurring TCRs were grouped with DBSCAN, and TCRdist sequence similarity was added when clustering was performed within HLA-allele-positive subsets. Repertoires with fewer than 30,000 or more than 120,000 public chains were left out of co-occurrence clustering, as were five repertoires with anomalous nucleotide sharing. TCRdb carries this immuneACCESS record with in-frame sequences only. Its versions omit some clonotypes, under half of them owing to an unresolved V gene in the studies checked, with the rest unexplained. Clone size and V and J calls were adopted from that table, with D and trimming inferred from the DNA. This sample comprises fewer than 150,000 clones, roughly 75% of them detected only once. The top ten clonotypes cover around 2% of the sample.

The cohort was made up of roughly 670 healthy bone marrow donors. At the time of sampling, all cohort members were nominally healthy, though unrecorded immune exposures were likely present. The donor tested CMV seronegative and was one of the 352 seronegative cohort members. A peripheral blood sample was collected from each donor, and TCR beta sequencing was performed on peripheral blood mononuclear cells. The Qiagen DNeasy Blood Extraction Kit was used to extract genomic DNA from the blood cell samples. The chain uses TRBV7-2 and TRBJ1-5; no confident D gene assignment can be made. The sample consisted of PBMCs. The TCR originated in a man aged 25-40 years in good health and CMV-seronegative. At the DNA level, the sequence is TGTGCCAGCAGCCCTAGAGGGAATAGCAATCAGCCCCAGCATTTT. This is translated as CASSPRGNSNQPQHF.